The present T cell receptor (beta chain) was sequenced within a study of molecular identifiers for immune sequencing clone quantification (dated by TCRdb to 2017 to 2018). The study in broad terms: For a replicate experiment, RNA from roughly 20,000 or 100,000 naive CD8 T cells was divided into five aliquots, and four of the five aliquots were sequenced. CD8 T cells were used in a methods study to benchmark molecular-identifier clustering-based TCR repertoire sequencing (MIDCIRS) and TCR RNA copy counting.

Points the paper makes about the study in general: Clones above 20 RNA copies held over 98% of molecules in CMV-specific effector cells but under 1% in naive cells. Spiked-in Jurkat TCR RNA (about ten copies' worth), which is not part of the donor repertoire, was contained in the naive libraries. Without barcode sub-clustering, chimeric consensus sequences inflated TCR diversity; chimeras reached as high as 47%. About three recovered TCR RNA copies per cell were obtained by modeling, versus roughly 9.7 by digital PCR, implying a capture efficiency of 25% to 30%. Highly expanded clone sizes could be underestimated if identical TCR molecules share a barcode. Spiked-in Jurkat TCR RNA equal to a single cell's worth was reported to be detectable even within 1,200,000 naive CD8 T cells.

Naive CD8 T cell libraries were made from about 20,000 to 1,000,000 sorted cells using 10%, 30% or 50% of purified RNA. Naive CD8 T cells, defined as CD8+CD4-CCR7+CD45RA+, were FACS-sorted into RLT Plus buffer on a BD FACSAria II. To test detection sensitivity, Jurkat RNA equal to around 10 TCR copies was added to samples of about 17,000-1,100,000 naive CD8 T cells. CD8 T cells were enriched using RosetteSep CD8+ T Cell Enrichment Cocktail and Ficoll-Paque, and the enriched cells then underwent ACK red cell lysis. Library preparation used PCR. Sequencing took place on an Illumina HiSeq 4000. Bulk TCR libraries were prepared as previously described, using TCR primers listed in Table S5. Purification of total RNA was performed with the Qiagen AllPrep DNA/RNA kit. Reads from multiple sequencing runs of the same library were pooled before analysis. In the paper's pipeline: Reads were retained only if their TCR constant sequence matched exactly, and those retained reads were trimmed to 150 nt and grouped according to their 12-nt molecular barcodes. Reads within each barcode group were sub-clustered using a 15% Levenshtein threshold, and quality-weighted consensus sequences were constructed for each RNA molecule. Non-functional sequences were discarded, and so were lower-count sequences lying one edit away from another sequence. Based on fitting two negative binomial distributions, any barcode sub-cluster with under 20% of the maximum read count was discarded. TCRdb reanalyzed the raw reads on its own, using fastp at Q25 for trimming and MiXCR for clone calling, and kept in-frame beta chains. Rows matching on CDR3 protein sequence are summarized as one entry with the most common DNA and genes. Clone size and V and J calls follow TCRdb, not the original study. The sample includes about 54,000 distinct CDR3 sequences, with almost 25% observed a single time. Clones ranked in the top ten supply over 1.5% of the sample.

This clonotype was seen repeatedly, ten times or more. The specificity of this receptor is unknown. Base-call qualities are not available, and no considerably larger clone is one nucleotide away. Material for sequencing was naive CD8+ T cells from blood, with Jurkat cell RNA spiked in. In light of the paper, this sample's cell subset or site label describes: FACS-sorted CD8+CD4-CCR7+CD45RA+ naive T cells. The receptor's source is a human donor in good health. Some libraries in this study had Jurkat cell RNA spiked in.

The DNA sequence is TGTGCCAGCAGCGAAGGTTTTAGCGGGGGAAATGAGCAGTTCTTC. Its protein reads: CASSEGFSGGNEQFF. The V gene is TRBV7-2 and the J gene is TRBJ2-1, with 9 bases aligning to TRBD2. Reading from cysteine to phenylalanine, the CDR3 counts 15 amino acids. Of the read, only the CDR3 DNA is kept; its 45 bases are in frame from base 1. The germline V gene yields SGHTA for CDR1 and FQGNSA for CDR2. V lost 5 bases and J lost 7 bases, and the count of bases not matched to a germline gene is 9. Reference TRBV7-2 and TRBJ2-1 proteins supply the regions before and after the CDR3; the full variable domain is: GAGVSQSPSNKVTEKGKDVELRCDPISGHTALYWYRQSLGQGLEFLIYFQGNSAPDKSGLPSDRFSAERTGGSVSTLTIQRTQQEDSAVYLCASSEGFSGGNEQFFGPGTRLTVL.